The source of this TCR beta chain is a study of PD-1 blockade in mismatch repair-deficient tumors. Background on the study: Patients had around 11 mismatch repair-deficient cancer types, all previously treated and progressing.

The TCR-sequenced patients were a few responders to pembrolizumab. Using immunoSEQ multiplex PCR, the repertoire was profiled, and TCRdb retains in-frame clones only, with some absent. The sample holds roughly 40,000 clones, 70% to 90% seen once. Regarding the study as a whole: Tumor-resident clones, often absent from pretreatment blood, expanded after pembrolizumab and then contracted.

This clone was counted a few times. What it binds is unknown. After removal of 2 bases from V and 4 bases from J, the junction contained 6 bases not matched to a gene. The CDR3 runs to 16 residues. Germline-derived CDR1 and CDR2 are SGHNT and YYREEE (reference sequence). V gene TRBV5-4 combines with J gene TRBJ2-3, with 11 bases aligning to TRBD1. The sample was peripheral blood, taken about 80 weeks after starting pembrolizumab. This sequence originates from an adult with mismatch repair-deficient cancer. The CDR3 loop is CASSLSQGQGADTQYF. For the CDR3, the DNA is TGTGCCAGCAGCTTATCCCAGGGACAGGGGGCAGATACGCAGTATTTT.